This T cell receptor beta chain was recorded in a study of blood T cell repertoires in COVID-19. About the research overall: Collection of acute and convalescent COVID-19 samples took place in the United States, Italy and Spain. In each case, the material was cDNA or gDNA derived from T cells, B-cell-depleted T cells, or PBMCs.

Per the original data handling: Amplification of reference gene primers was used by the study to estimate nucleated cell counts. Data came from immunoSEQ multiplex PCR; TCRdb stores just in-frame clones and leaves some out. The V and J calls and clone size were taken over from that table, and D and trimming were inferred from the DNA. The table records some 130,000 clones, roughly three quarters of them present only once. This CDR3 is built from 15 residues. The J segment lost 1 base and the V segment lost 0 bases, leaving 3 bases of the junction unmatched. The germline V gene has CDR1 SQVTM and CDR2 ANQGSEA.

The genes are TRBV29-1 and TRBJ2-7; 10 nucleotides align to TRBD1. What was sequenced was peripheral blood. The TCR sequence derives from a woman in her seventies with acute or convalescent COVID-19. CDR3 bases: TGCAGCGTTGAAGAGAGGGACAGGGGATCCTACGAGCAGTACTTC. Translating it yields CSVEERDRGSYEQYF.